The 18 T cell receptor beta chains below were found in one sample sequenced in a study of cytomegalovirus exposure and HLA in healthy donors. Assay: immunoSEQ multiplex PCR; the TCRdb copy retains only in-frame clones and omits some. The sample includes about 160,000 clones, more than 75% of them seen just once. Sequenced input: PBMCs. The receptor set was obtained from a young man in good health and CMV-seronegative.

The chain's CDR3 is CASSLEGYSNQPQHF. CDR3 nucleotide sequence: TGTGCCAGCAGCTTGGAGGGGTATAGCAATCAGCCCCAGCATTTT. This chain links TRBV5-8 with TRBJ1-5, with a tentative D call TRBD1 (5 bases). The CDR3 has 15 residues. The V end lost 0 bases, the J end lost 0 bases, and 7 bases lay between the germline ends. Germline CDR1 SGHTS, CDR2 YDEGEE.

This chain links TRBV27 with TRBJ1-2; 7 bases match TRBD1. The CDR3 totals 13 residues. CDR1 and CDR2 from the germline V gene are MNHEY and SMNVEV (reference sequence). V lost 5 bases, J lost 6 bases, and 6 bases stayed unmatched. CDR3 in DNA: TGTGCCAGCAGTCTAGACAGGGCGGATGGCTACACCTTC. It specifies CASSLDRADGYTF.

This chain joins TRBV10-2 and TRBJ2-3; D may be TRBD1 (7 bases). The CDR3 consists of 15 residues. Germline CDR1 reads WSHSY; CDR2 reads SAAADI. Trimming pared 6 bases from V and 2 bases from J, leaving 15 bases between. Here the CDR3 reads CASSPRGAYTDTQYF. Here the CDR3 DNA reads TGCGCCAGCAGCCCCAGGGGGGCCTACACAGATACGCAGTATTTT.

The chain carries TRBV27 and TRBJ1-1; 9 bases agree with TRBD1. The CDR3 extends over 15 amino acids. From germline, CDR1 is MNHEY and CDR2 SMNVEV (reference sequence). V trimming: 4 bases; J trimming: 3 bases; junction bases outside the gene matches: 6. CDR3 loop: CASSSQGAMYTEAFF. In DNA, the CDR3 is TGTGCCAGCAGTTCACAGGGGGCGATGTACACTGAAGCTTTCTTT.

The chain employs TRBV4-3 and TRBJ1-3, with D uncertain. Trimming pared 4 bases from V and 4 bases from J, leaving 11 bases between. This CDR3 has 14 residues. CDR1 is LGHNA, CDR2 YSLEER, per germline. CDR3 protein: CASSRRESGNTIYF. In DNA, the CDR3 is TGCGCCAGCAGCCGACGGGAATCAGGAAACACCATATATTTT.

The V call is TRBV5-1, the J call TRBJ2-3, with a tentative D call TRBD1 (6 bases). V shed 7 bases and J shed 2 bases, with 14 bases lying between them. The length of the CDR3 is 14 residues. Per germline, CDR1 SGHRS and CDR2 YFSETQ. CDR3 sequence (DNA): TGCGCCAGCGGTCCCGGGACAATCACAGATACGCAGTATTTT. This gives the protein CASGPGTITDTQYF.

The chain couples TRBV28 to TRBJ2-1, with 10 bases that match TRBD2. This CDR3 spans 16 amino acids. In germline, CDR1 is MDHEN, CDR2 SYDVKM. Losses at the gene ends were 3 bases for V and 8 bases for J; bases not matched to a gene: 10. The chain's CDR3 is CASSFEFSGRNYEQFF. The DNA for the CDR3 is TGTGCCAGCAGTTTCGAATTTAGCGGGAGGAACTATGAGCAGTTCTTC.

The V and J genes are TRBV6-5 and TRBJ1-6; D may be TRBD1 (5 bases). Germline V gene data show CDR1 as MNHEY and CDR2 as SVGAGI. CDR3 length: 16 amino acids. Trimming shortened V by 0 bases and J by 3 bases, and 9 bases separated the two germline ends. The CDR3 region is CASSYSRDLYNSPLHF. CDR3 sequence (DNA): TGTGCCAGCAGTTACTCCAGGGATCTCTATAATTCACCCCTCCACTTT.

This chain joins TRBV28 and TRBJ1-5; D is ambiguous. The V gene lost 7 bases and the J gene lost 4 bases, with 17 bases spanning the gap. CDR1 is MDHEN, CDR2 SYDVKM, per germline. The CDR3 runs 15 residues. The CDR3 bases are TGTGCCAGCATCCTTATGGGGAGGATTAATCAGCCCCAGCATTTT. It yields the protein CASILMGRINQPQHF. Using reference TRBV28 and TRBJ1-5 for the parts outside the CDR3, the full variable domain is DVKVTQSSRYLVKRTGEKVFLECVQDMDHENMFWYRQDPGLGLRLIYFSYDVKMKEKGDIPEGYSVSREKKERFSLILESASTNQTSMYLCASILMGRINQPQHFGDGTRLSIL.

V gene TRBV19 combines with J gene TRBJ2-7, with D tentatively TRBD2 (6 bases). The CDR3 is made up of 15 amino acids. Trimming shortened V by 3 bases and J by 4 bases, and 16 bases separated the two germline ends. In germline, CDR1 is LNHDA, CDR2 SQIVND (reference sequence). CDR3: CASSIFGGGGYEQYF. CDR3 bases: TGTGCCAGTAGTATCTTCGGAGGAGGAGGGTACGAGCAGTACTTC.

The chain has TRBV27 and TRBJ2-2, with 8 bases aligning to TRBD2. Unmatched junction bases numbered 6, after V lost 6 bases and J lost 0 bases. The length of the CDR3 is 16 residues. Germline CDR1 MNHEY, CDR2 SMNVEV (reference sequence). CDR3 DNA sequence: TGTGCCAGCAGACAAGCGGGGGCCGCGAACACCGGGGAGCTGTTTTTT. As protein: CASRQAGAANTGELFF.

This chain links TRBV7-9 with TRBJ1-2, with 8 bases fitting TRBD1. The CDR3 length is 13 residues. The V and J ends lost 3 bases and 6 bases, in that order; junction bases with no gene match: 3. Looked up from germline, CDR1 is SEHNR and CDR2 is FQNEAQ (reference sequence). In nucleotides, the CDR3 is TGTGCCAGCAGCTTTGAGGACAGGGATGGCTACACCTTC. It specifies CASSFEDRDGYTF.

The V and J genes are TRBV5-4 and TRBJ1-2; possible D gene TRBD1, 6 bases. The germline V gene encodes CDR1 SGHNT and CDR2 YYREEE (reference sequence). The CDR3 contains 14 residues. Between the trimmed V and J ends, which lost 4 bases and 8 bases, there was a span of 18 bases. The DNA for the CDR3 is TGTGCCAGCAGCCATACCGGGACAAGGGGAGGCTACACCTTC. This gives the protein CASSHTGTRGGYTF.

This clone showed up just once. The rearrangement uses TRBV5-6 and TRBJ1-1; TRBD1 matches at 8 bases. V dropped 1 base and J dropped 6; count of bases not matched to a gene: 8. Germline V gene lookup returns CDR1 SGHDT and CDR2 YYEEEE. The CDR3 extends over 15 amino acids. CDR3 coding DNA: TGTGCCAGCAGCTTGCCAGGGGGCCTGAGGGCTGAAGCTTTCTTT. As protein: CASSLPGGLRAEAFF.

CDR3 DNA sequence: TGCGCCAGCAGGGCGTCCGGGACTACTTACAATGAGCAGTTCTTC. Amino acid sequence: CASRASGTTYNEQFF. The V and J genes are TRBV5-1 and TRBJ2-1; 7 bases agree with TRBD2. V lost 5 bases and J lost 4; bases outside the gene matches: 9. The CDR3 covers 15 residues. The germline CDR1 and CDR2 sequences are SGHRS and YFSETQ. The whole variable domain, filled in from reference TRBV5-1 and TRBJ2-1, reads KAGVTQTPRYLIKTRGQQVTLSCSPISGHRSVSWYQQTPGQGLQFLFEYFSETQRNKGNFPGRFSGRQFSNSRSEMNVSTLELGDSALYLCASRASGTTYNEQFFGPGTRLTVL.

The rearrangement uses TRBV4-1 and TRBJ2-5; TRBD2 agrees at 11 bases. The CDR3 has 16 amino acids. Germline CDR1 MGHRA, CDR2 YSYEKL. With V trimmed by 3 bases and J by 9 bases, 12 bases remained unmatched. CDR3 region: CASSQEGLAARRAQYF. The CDR3 DNA reads as TGCGCCAGCAGCCAGGAGGGACTAGCGGCGAGAAGGGCCCAGTACTTC.

This chain uses TRBV6-6 with TRBJ1-6; 8 bases fit TRBD1. Germline CDR1 reads MNHNY; CDR2 reads SVGAGI (reference sequence). CDR3 size: 14 residues. V lost 6 bases, J lost 7 bases, and 5 bases stayed unmatched. In nucleotides, the CDR3 is TGTGCCAGCAGCTCAGGGACAGGAAATTCACCCCTCCACTTT. Amino acids: CASSSGTGNSPLHF.

The chain is built from TRBV28 and TRBJ1-1; D is undetermined. The CDR3 spans 11 residues. Trimming stripped 4 bases from V and 6 bases from J, with 6 bases between. CDR1 is MDHEN and CDR2 is SYDVKM in the germline V gene. Here the CDR3 DNA reads TGTGCCAGCAGTTCTAATGCTGAAGCTTTCTTT. This gives the protein CASSSNAEAFF.